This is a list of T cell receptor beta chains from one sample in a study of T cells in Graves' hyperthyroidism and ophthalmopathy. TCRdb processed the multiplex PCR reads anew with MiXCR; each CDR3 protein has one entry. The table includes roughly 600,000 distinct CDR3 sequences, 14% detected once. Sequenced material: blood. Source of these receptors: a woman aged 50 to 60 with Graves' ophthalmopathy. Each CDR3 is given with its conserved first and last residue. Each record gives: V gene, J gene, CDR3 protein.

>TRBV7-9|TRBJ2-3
CASRHGGVDTQYF
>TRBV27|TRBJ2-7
CASSLTRDSYEQYF
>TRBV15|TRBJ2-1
CATSSDRRADEQFF
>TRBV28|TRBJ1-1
CASSFLGGNTEAFF
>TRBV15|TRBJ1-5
CATSRAGPRGDQPQHF
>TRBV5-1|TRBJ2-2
CASSLESLTGELFF
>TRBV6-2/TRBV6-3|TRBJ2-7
CASIISGRGSYEQYF
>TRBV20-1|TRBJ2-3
CSARVLGDTQYF
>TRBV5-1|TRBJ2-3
CASSAVLFTDTQYF
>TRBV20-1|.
CSARQIRRYSYEQFF
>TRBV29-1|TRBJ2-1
CSAKAGGGYNEQFF
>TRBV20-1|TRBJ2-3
CSARGGGITDTQYF
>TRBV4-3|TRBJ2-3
CASSQFGTSPSTDTQYF
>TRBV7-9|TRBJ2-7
CASSFGGLATSSYEQYF
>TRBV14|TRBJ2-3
CASSQGTSVQDTQYF
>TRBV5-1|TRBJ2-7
CASSPGLAGVLEQYF
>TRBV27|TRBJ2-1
CASSLSGGRGSGEQFF
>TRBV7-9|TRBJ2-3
CASSLPLEGSTDTQYF
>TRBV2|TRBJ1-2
CASRDNLYGYTF
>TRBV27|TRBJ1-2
CASSRDRGSDQGYTF
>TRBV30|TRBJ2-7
CAWSGRDYEQYF
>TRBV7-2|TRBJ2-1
CASNPQYVNEQFF
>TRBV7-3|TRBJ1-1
CASSLSRGATEAFF
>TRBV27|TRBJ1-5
CASSITGTGSYQPQHF
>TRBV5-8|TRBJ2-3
CASSSELLGTDTQYF
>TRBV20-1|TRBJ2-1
CSASASGRPRNEQFF
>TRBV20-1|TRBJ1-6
CSARRGSSYNSPLHF
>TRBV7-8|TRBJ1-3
CVSSVRTSNSGNTIYF
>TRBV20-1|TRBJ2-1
CSAPLDRSYNEQFF
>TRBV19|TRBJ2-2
CASSSFFSHTGELFF
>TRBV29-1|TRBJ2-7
CSVEDWLAGDVYEQYF
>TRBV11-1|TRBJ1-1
CASSLEIALGEAFF
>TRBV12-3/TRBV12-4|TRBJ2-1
CASGSPGRAIGVF
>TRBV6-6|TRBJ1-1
CASSYVQGARTEAFF
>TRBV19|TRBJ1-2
CASSIDLNRANYGYTF
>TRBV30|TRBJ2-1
CAHGDLFNEQFF
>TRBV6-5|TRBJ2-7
CASSYGGRPGEQYF
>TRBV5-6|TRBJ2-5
CASRKDRGETQYF
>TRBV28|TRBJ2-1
CASGGTTSGRHEQFF
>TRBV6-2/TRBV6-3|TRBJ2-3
CASSSSSPADTQYF
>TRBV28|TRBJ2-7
CASSLLEEQYF
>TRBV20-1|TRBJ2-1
CSARGAESRKQFF
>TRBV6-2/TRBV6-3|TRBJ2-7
CASSLSGAYEQYF
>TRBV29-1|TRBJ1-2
CSVEDFRDRDHGYTF
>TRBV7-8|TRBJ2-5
CASSPYGLAGEGEETQYF
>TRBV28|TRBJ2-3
CASSPLGARQDTQYF
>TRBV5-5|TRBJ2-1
CASSLELHYNEQFF